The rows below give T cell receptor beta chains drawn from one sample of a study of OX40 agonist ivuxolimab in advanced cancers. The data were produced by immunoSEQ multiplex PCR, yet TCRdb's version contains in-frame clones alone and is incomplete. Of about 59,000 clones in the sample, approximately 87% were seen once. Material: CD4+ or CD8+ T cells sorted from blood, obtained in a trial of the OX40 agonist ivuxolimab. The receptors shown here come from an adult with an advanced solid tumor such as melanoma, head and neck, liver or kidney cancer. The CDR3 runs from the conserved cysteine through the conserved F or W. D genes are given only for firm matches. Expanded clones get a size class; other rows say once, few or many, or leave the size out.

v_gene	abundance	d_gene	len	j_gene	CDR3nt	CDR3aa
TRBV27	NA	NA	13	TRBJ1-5	TGTGCCAGCAGTTTAAATTACAATCAGCCCCAGCATTTT	CASSLNYNQPQHF
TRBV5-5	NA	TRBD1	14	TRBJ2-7	TGTGCCAGCAGCTTTACAGGGGCCAGCTACGAGCAGTACTTC	CASSFTGASYEQYF
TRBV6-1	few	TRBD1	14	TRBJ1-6	TGTGCCAGCAGCCCCGGGACAGACAATTCACCCCTCCACTTT	CASSPGTDNSPLHF
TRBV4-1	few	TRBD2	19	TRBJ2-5	TGCGCCAGCAGCCACCCCGGACTAGCGGGAGGGCCGGGTCGGGAGACCCAGTACTTC	CASSHPGLAGGPGRETQYF
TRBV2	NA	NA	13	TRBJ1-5	TGTGCCAGCAGTGGCACAGCCAATCAGCCCCAGCATTTT	CASSGTANQPQHF
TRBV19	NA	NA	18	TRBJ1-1	TGTGCCAGTAGTAGGGTCGCCGGAATGGAGTGGCTGAACACTGAAGCTTTCTTT	CASSRVAGMEWLNTEAFF
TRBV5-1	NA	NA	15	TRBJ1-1	TGCGCCAGCAGCAACCCGGGCCGTGGGACCACTGAAGCTTTCTTT	CASSNPGRGTTEAFF
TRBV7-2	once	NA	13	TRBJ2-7	TGTGCCAGCAGCTTCGGACAGACCTACGAGCAGTACTTC	CASSFGQTYEQYF
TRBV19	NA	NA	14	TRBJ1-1	TGTGCCAGTGACTTAGGACGGATGAACACTGAAGCTTTCTTT	CASDLGRMNTEAFF
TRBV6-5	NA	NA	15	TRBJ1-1	TGTGCCAGCAGTTACTCGAGGCAGCAGAACACTGAAGCTTTCTTT	CASSYSRQQNTEAFF
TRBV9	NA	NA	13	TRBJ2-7	TGTGCCAGCAGCGCGCAACAGGGCTACGAGCAGTACTTC	CASSAQQGYEQYF
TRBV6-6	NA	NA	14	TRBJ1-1	TGTGCCAGCAGGACCACAGGCCAGAACACTGAAGCTTTCTTT	CASRTTGQNTEAFF
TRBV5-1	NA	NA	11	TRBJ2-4	TGCGCCAGCAGCACCGTGTCCATTCAGTACTTC	CASSTVSIQYF
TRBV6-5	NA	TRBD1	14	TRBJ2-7	TGTGCCAGCAGCCGGACAGGGGCCTCCTACGAGCAGTACTTC	CASSRTGASYEQYF
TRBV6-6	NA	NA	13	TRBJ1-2	TGTGCCAGCAGTCGAACGAGGGACTATGGCTACACCTTC	CASSRTRDYGYTF
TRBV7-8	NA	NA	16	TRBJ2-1	TGTGCCAGCAGCCAACGGAGGTTCCCCACGAGCAATGAGCAGTTCTTC	CASSQRRFPTSNEQFF
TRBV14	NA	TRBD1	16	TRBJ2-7	TGTGCCAGCAGCCAAGTCGGTTGGACAGGCTCCTACGAGCAGTACTTC	CASSQVGWTGSYEQYF